The T cell receptor (beta chain) described here comes from a study of T cell repertoires in cytomegalovirus infection. Study-level information: As its CMV epitopes, the study selected recently identified HLA-C-restricted and well-studied HLA-B-restricted targets. Shared public TCR beta signatures pointed to both CMV infection and a matching HLA type.

From the reads, TCRdb called clonotypes with MiXCR, one entry per CDR3 protein. The sample holds around 900,000 distinct CDR3 sequences, around 29% seen once. Between the trimmed V and J ends, which lost 7 bases and 4 bases, there was a span of 11 bases. This CDR3 spans 13 amino acids. Only a few counts were recorded for this clonotype. What it recognizes is unknown. This chain joins TRBV12-3 or TRBV12-4 and TRBJ1-5, with D possibly matching TRBD1 (6 bases). This TCR was sampled from a human donor in good health (CMV status not recorded). Some clones in this sample may be carry-over from other donors' samples. The source material was cultured CD8+ T cells from PBMCs, sampled from culture after CMV antigen stimulation. As DNA, the CDR3 is TGTGCCAGCACCACAGGGCGTAATCAGCCCCAGCATTTT. This gives the protein CASTTGRNQPQHF.